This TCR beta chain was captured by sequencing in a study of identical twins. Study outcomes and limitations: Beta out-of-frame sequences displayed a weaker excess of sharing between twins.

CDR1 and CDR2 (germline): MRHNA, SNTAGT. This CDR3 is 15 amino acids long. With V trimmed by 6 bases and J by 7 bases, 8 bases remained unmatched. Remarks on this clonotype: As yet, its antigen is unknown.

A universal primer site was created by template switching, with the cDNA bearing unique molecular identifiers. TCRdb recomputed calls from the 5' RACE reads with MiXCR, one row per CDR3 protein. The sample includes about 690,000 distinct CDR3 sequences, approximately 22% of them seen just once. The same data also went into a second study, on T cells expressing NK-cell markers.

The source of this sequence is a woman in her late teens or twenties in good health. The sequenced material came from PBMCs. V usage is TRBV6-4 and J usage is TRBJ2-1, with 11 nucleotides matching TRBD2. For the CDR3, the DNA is TGTGCCAGCAGGCCGACTAGCGGGATAGGGAATGAGCAGTTCTTC. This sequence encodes CASRPTSGIGNEQFF.